The T cell receptor (beta chain) under discussion was sequenced for a study of CD8+ T cells in alopecia areata (dated by TCRdb to the late 2010s). Concerning the study at large: The treated patients, all with moderate-to-severe alopecia areata, were enrolled in an open-label pilot trial of oral tofacitinib given at 5 to 10 mg twice daily. Tofacitinib was given for 6 to 18 months, followed by 6 months of follow-up off drug to assess delayed response and recurrence. In treated patients, disease severity was measured using the SALT score, which gives the percentage of scalp surface area affected. High-throughput TCRbeta sequencing was used to examine T cell clonal expansion in alopecia areata in both the C3H/HeJ mouse model and human patients. On the human side, TCRbeta sequencing was run on scalp tissue and on sorted CD4+ and CD8+ peripheral blood T cells from healthy controls and from alopecia areata patients with either patchy or totalis/universalis disease. Patients on tofacitinib were biopsied at baseline and after 4 and 24 weeks of treatment, and several of the patients also had a later scalp biopsy. Clonality in the scalp was compared among normal scalp (n=4), patchy alopecia areata scalp (n=8), and alopecia totalis/universalis scalp (n=8). RNA was extracted with the PAXgene miRNA kit for fixed scalp, the miRNeasy kit for PBMCs, and the RNeasy kit for mouse skin. TCRbeta CDR3 regions were amplified by immunoSEQ multiplex PCR using 35 Vbeta forward and 13 Jbeta reverse primers. Broader findings and caveats from the paper: Unlike mouse skin, which is dominated by gammadelta T cells, normal human skin has resident alphabeta T cells that are also sequenced, and this complicates analysis of the scalp TCR repertoire. The treated cohort was small, with a single nonresponder, so links between baseline CD8+ expansion and response need larger studies. Tofacitinib significantly lowered scalp clonality and the number of expanded CD8+ clones among the top 100 scalp clones. TCR sequences shared between patients were less clear than in mice, possibly partly because of HLA diversity in the patient population. During tofacitinib treatment, many expanded lesional clones remained in scalp and blood, and this persistence may partly explain relapse after treatment is stopped. Compared with normal scalp, lesional scalp, particularly in alopecia totalis/universalis, had higher clonality and more expanded CD8+ clones, which suggests antigenic drive.

The CDR3 runs 14 amino acids, cysteine and phenylalanine included. CDR3 DNA is the only sequence kept; it has 42 bases, read in frame from the first base. V loses 2 bases, J loses 2 bases, and the germline ends lie 7 bases apart. The germline V gene supplies CDR1 MNHNS and CDR2 SASEGT. The treatment or condition label for this specimen denotes: oral pan-JAK inhibitor, 5-10 mg twice daily. Lesional scalp punch biopsies and peripheral blood were collected from alopecia areata patients. PBMCs were isolated by density centrifugation and stained for CD3, CD4 and CD8, and CD4+ and CD8+ T cells were sorted on a FACSAria. Library creation used the immunoSEQ multiplex PCR assay. For TCR sequencing, RNA was extracted from every sample and reverse transcribed into cDNA to serve as template. First-strand cDNA was synthesized using SuperScript III with a 2:1 mix of oligo-dT and random hexamers. A synthetic immune receptor repertoire was used to measure amplification bias, and any remaining bias was corrected computationally. Per the authors' processing: Raw reads were preprocessed for error removal, and CDR3 was defined according to IMGT conventions as running from the conserved cysteine to phenylalanine. Clonality was computed as 1 minus the Shannon entropy, with the entropy normalized by log2 of the number of productive unique TCRs. Whether each scalp clone was CD4 or CD8 was inferred by checking scalp TCRbeta sequences against the CD4 and CD8 repertoires from sorted blood. This is the immuneACCESS table as TCRdb keeps it, with only in-frame sequences that have V and J called. A part of the clones is gone; compared with another copy, unresolved V genes explain less than half, and the rest is unexplained. D and trimming were read from the DNA, whereas the V and J calls and clone size are those reported in that table. The sample table records fewer than 250,000 clones; approximately 38% of these occur just once. 0.4% to 0.55% of the sample comes from the top ten.

A remark on this clone: The specificity of this receptor is unknown. Per-base qualities were not stored, and no clone one base away is much larger.

This clonotype was obtained from a human donor with alopecia areata. This chain is built from TRBV6-1 and TRBJ1-5, and perhaps TRBD1 as D gene, on 6 matching bases. Source: CD4+ T cells sorted from blood, taken between weeks 30 and 35, from a patient treated with tofacitinib. The CDR3 is CASSERTGNQPQHF. In nucleotides, the sequence is TGTGCCAGCAGTGAAAGGACAGGCAATCAGCCCCAGCATTTT.